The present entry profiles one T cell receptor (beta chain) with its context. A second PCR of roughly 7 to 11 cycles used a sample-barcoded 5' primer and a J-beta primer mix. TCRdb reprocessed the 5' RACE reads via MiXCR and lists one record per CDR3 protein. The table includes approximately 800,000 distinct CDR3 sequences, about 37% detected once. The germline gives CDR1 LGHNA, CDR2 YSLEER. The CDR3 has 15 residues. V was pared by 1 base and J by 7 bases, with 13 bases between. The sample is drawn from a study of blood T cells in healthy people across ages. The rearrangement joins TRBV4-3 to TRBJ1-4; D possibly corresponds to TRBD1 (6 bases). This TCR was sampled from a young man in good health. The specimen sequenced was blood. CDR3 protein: CASSQVPGEGEKLFF. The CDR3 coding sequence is TGCGCCAGCAGCCAAGTACCAGGGGAGGGTGAAAAACTGTTTTTT.